Listed below are T cell receptor beta chains from one sample, sequenced in a study of cytomegalovirus exposure and HLA in healthy donors. Profiling relied on immunoSEQ multiplex PCR, and the TCRdb table lists in-frame clones only, not all of them. The data show about 150,000 clones, 60% to 80% seen once. The sample taken for sequencing was PBMCs. These receptors were taken from a woman aged 40 to 55 in good health and CMV-seronegative. The CDR3 runs from the conserved cysteine through the conserved F or W. The order of the fields is clone size, J gene, D gene, V gene, CDR3 protein, CDR3 DNA. D genes are given only for firm matches. Not all rows give a size; the values are once, few, many and, for expanded clones, a class.

>.|TRBJ1-2|.|TRBV7-2
CASSLVQNYGYTF
TGTGCCAGCAGCTTAGTACAGAACTATGGCTACACCTTC
>.|TRBJ2-3|.|TRBV7-9
CASSFNRQTQASTDTQYF
TGTGCCAGCAGCTTCAACCGACAGACCCAAGCTAGCACAGATACGCAGTATTTT
>.|TRBJ2-1|.|TRBV2
CASSPDTYNEQFF
TGTGCCAGCAGCCCGGACACCTACAATGAGCAGTTCTTC
>.|TRBJ2-2|TRBD2|TRBV5-4
CASSLRLSGTNTGELFF
TGTGCCAGCAGCTTGCGCTTGAGCGGGACTAACACCGGGGAGCTGTTTTTT
>.|TRBJ2-2|TRBD1|TRBV5-1
CASTPGQGAVNTGELFF
TGCGCCAGCACCCCGGGACAGGGGGCGGTCAACACCGGGGAGCTGTTTTTT
>.|TRBJ2-7|TRBD1|TRBV7-6
CASSLSQGTGEQYF
TGTGCCAGCAGCTTATCACAGGGGACGGGCGAGCAGTACTTC
>.|TRBJ2-7|.|TRBV6-1
CASSPTASYEQYF
TGTGCCAGCAGTCCGACAGCTTCCTACGAGCAGTACTTC
>.|TRBJ2-7|TRBD1|TRBV10-3
CAISEWTGEVGEQYF
TGTGCCATCAGTGAGTGGACAGGGGAAGTAGGCGAGCAGTACTTC
>.|TRBJ2-1|TRBD2|TRBV28
CASSWYSGRAGSPNEQFF
TGTGCCAGCAGTTGGTACAGCGGGAGGGCCGGGTCACCGAATGAGCAGTTCTTC
>.|TRBJ2-3|TRBD1|TRBV9
CASSRQGATDTQYF
TGTGCCAGCAGTAGACAGGGGGCAACAGATACGCAGTATTTT
>.|TRBJ2-5|TRBD2|TRBV7-3
CASSLGAGEWETQYF
TGTGCCAGCAGCTTAGGGGCGGGAGAGTGGGAGACCCAGTACTTC
>.|TRBJ1-2|.|TRBV6-5
CASKTGNYGYTF
TGTGCCAGCAAAACAGGGAACTATGGCTACACCTTC
>few|TRBJ2-3|TRBD1|TRBV6-4
CASSAGQDTDTQYF
TGTGCCAGCAGTGCTGGACAGGACACAGATACGCAGTATTTT
>.|TRBJ2-5|.|TRBV9
CASSVQLAGETQYF
TGTGCCAGCAGCGTACAACTAGCCGGAGAGACCCAGTACTTC
>few|TRBJ1-3|.|TRBV4-3
CASSQEQGMPGNTIYF
TGCGCCAGCAGCCAAGAACAGGGAATGCCTGGAAACACCATATATTTT
>.|TRBJ2-7|.|TRBV7-9
CASSLEGGAYEQYF
TGTGCCAGCAGCTTAGAGGGAGGTGCCTACGAGCAGTACTTC
>.|TRBJ2-7|TRBD2|TRBV2
CATGMVSGASYEQYF
TGTGCCACAGGGATGGTTAGCGGGGCTAGCTACGAGCAGTACTTC
>.|TRBJ2-7|TRBD2|TRBV27
CASSSPTSGNFYEQYF
TGTGCCAGCAGTTCACCGACTAGCGGGAACTTCTACGAGCAGTACTTC
>.|TRBJ2-2|TRBD2|TRBV7-8
CASSFRQDGLAGNTGELFF
TGTGCCAGCAGCTTTCGACAGGATGGACTAGCGGGGAACACCGGGGAGCTGTTTTTT
>.|TRBJ2-7|.|TRBV7-2
CASSSPGIYEQYF
TGTGCCAGCAGCTCTCCGGGTATCTACGAGCAGTACTTC
>.|TRBJ2-5|TRBD2|TRBV28
CATSGLAAEETQYF
TGTGCCACTTCGGGACTAGCGGCCGAAGAGACCCAGTACTTC
>few|TRBJ2-7|TRBD2|TRBV10-2
CASSDSGTSGGQYF
TGCGCCAGCAGTGACTCCGGGACTAGCGGGGGGCAGTACTTC
>.|TRBJ2-7|TRBD1|TRBV5-4
CASSSPGQGAHEQYF
TGTGCCAGCAGCTCCCCGGGACAGGGGGCCCACGAGCAGTACTTC
>.|TRBJ2-7|.|TRBV9
CASSVGYGRDEQYF
TGTGCCAGCAGCGTAGGGTACGGGAGAGACGAGCAGTACTTC
>.|TRBJ1-1|TRBD1|TRBV30
CAWRGTGGFGNTEAFF
TGTGCCTGGAGAGGGACAGGGGGCTTTGGAAACACTGAAGCTTTCTTT
>few|TRBJ1-1|TRBD1|TRBV15
CATSRNPGQGFSEAFF
TGTGCCACCAGCAGAAATCCGGGACAGGGATTTTCTGAAGCTTTCTTC
>.|TRBJ1-2|.|TRBV27
CTSSLGPTGSYGYTF
TGTACCAGCAGCTTAGGTCCAACAGGGTCCTATGGCTACACCTTC
>.|TRBJ1-5|TRBD1|TRBV9
CASSFGTGDQPQHF
TGTGCCAGCAGCTTCGGGACAGGGGATCAGCCCCAGCATTTT
>.|TRBJ1-4|.|TRBV7-2
CASSYTGYGEKLFF
TGTGCCAGCAGCTACACAGGGTATGGCGAAAAACTGTTTTTT
>.|TRBJ2-3|.|TRBV29-1
CSVETGTDTQYF
TGCAGCGTTGAAACAGGCACAGATACGCAGTATTTT
>.|TRBJ1-1|.|TRBV25-1
CASSGQGTDTEAFF
TGTGCCAGCAGTGGTCAGGGCACCGACACTGAAGCTTTCTTT